The clone carrying this TCR beta chain was observed at least ten times. The target antigen is unknown. With a J-beta primer mix and a sample-barcoded 5' primer, a second PCR ran about 6 to 11 cycles. Tags on each cDNA molecule came from a template-switch adaptor with 12 random nucleotides. TCRdb reprocessed the 5' RACE reads with MiXCR, giving one entry per CDR3 protein. The sample has 1.5 million to 2 million distinct CDR3 sequences, around 40% seen once; the top ten hold roughly 24%. The data are from a study of blood T cells in healthy people across ages. The study's findings and limits: Diversity estimates drawn from one million T cells were deemed underestimates.

V lost 3 bases and J lost 3, with 6 bases in between. CDR3 length: 12 residues. Material for sequencing was blood. This chain connects TRBV12-3 or TRBV12-4 to TRBJ2-7; D not resolved. This TCR was sampled from a human donor in good health. DNA for the CDR3: TGTGCCAGCAGTTTTGCAGGCTACGAGCAGTACTTC. As protein: CASSFAGYEQYF.